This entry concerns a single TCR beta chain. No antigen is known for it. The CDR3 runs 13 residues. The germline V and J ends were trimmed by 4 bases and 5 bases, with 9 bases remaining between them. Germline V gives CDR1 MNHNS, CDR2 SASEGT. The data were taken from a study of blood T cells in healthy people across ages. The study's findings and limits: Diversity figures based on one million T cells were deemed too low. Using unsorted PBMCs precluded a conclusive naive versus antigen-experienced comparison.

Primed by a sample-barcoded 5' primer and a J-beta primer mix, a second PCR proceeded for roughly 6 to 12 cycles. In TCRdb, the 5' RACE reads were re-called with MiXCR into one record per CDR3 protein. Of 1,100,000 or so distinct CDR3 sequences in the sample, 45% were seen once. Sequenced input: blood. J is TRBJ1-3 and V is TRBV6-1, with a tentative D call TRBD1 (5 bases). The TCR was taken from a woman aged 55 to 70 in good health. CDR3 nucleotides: TGTGCCAGCAGTGTCGACAGCAGAAACACCATATATTTT. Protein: CASSVDSRNTIYF.